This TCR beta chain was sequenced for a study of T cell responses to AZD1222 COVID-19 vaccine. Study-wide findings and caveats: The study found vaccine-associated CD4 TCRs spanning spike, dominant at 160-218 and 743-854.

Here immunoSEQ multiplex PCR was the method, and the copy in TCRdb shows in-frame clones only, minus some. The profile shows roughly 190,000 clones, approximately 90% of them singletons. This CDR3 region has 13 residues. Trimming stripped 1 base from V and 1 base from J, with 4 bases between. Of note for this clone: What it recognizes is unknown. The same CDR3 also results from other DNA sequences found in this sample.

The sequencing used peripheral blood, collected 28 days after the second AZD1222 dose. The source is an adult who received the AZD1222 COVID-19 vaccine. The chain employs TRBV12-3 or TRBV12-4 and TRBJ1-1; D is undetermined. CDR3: CASSLGRNTEAFF. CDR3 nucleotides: TGTGCCAGCAGTTTAGGGAGGAACACTGAAGCTTTCTTT.